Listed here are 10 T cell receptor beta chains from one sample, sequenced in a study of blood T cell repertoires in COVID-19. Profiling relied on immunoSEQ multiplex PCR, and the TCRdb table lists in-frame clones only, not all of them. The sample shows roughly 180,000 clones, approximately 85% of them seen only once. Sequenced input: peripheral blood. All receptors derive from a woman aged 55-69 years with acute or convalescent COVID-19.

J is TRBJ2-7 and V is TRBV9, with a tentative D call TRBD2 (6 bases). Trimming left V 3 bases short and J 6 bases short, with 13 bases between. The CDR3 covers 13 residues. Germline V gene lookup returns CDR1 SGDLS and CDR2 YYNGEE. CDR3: CASSGLTGVEQYF. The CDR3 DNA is TGTGCCAGCAGCGGATTAACGGGAGTCGAGCAGTACTTC.

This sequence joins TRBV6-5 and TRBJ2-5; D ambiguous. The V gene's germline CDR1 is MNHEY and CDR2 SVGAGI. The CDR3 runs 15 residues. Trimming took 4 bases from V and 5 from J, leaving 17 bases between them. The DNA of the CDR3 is TGTGCCAGCAGTTCGACCGGGTCCCCTGGGGAGACCCAGTACTTC. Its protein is CASSSTGSPGETQYF.

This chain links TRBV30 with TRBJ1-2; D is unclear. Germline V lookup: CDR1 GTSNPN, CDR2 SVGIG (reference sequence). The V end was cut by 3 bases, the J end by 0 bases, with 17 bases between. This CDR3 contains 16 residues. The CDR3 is CAWRARGRGTNYGYTF. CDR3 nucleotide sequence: TGTGCCTGGAGGGCCCGAGGGCGGGGTACTAACTATGGCTACACCTTC.

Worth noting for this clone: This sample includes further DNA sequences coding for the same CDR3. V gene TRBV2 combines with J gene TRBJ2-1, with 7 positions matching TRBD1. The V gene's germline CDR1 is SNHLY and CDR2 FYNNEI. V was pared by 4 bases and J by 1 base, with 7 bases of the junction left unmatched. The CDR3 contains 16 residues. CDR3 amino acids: CASSARQGRSYNEQFF. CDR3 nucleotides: TGTGCCAGCAGTGCTAGACAGGGTAGGTCCTACAATGAGCAGTTCTTC.

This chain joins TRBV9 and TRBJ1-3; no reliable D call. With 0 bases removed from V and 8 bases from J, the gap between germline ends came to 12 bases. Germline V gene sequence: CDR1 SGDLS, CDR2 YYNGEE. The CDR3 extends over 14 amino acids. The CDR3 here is CASSVGTDLHTIYF. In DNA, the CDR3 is TGTGCCAGCAGCGTAGGGACTGACCTACACACCATATATTTT.

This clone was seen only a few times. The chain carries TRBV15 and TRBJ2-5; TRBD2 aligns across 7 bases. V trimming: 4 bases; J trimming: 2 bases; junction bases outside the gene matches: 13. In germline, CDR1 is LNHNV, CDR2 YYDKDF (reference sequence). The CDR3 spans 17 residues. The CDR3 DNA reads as TGTGCCACCAGCACCTACCAAAGACTAGCAGCACAAGAGACCCAGTACTTC. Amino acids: CATSTYQRLAAQETQYF.

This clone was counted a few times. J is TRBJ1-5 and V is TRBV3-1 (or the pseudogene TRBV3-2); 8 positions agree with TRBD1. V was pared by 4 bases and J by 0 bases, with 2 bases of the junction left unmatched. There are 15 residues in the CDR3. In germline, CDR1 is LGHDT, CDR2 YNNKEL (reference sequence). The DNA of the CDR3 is TGTGCCAGCAGCCCGGACAGGGATAGCAATCAGCCCCAGCATTTT. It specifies CASSPDRDSNQPQHF.

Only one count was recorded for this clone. In nucleotides, the CDR3 is TGTGCCAGCACCTTTGGGGACAGGTTCAATCAGCCCCAGCATTTT. Translating gives CASTFGDRFNQPQHF. The rearrangement uses TRBV28 and TRBJ1-5, with 8 bases fitting TRBD1. The V gene's germline CDR1 is MDHEN and CDR2 SYDVKM. The CDR3 length is 15 residues. V lost 7 bases, J lost 3 bases, and 8 bases stayed unmatched.

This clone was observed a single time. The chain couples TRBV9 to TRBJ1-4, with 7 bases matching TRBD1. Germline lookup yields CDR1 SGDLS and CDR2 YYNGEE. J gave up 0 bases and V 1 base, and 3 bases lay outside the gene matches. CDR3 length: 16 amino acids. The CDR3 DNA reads TGTGCCAGCAGCGTAACCGGGACAGCAACTAATGAAAAACTGTTTTTT. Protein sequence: CASSVTGTATNEKLFF.

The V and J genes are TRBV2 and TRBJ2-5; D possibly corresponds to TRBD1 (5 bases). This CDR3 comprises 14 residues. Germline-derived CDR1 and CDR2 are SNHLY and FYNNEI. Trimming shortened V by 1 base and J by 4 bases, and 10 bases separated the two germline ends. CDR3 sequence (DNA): TGTGCCAGCAGTGAAGTGGGGCTCGGAGAGACCCAGTACTTC. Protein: CASSEVGLGETQYF.